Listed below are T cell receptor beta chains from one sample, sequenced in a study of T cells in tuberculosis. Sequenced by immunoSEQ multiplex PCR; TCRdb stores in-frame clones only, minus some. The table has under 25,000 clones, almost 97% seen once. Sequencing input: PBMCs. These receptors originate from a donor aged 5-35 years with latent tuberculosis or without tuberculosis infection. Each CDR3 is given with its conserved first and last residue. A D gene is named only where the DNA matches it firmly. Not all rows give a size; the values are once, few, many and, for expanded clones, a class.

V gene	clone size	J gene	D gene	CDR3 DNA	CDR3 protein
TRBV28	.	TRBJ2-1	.	TGTGCCAGCTCACGCCCAAGGGCTAGCGCCAACAATGAGCAGTTCTTC	CASSRPRASANNEQFF
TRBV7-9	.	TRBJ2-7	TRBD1	TGTGCCAGCAGCTTAGGCGGGACAGGGTGGGAGCAGTACTTC	CASSLGGTGWEQYF
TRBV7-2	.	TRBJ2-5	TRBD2	TGTGCCAGCAGCGCCCCTAGCGGTACGAGAGAGACCCAGTACTTC	CASSAPSGTRETQYF
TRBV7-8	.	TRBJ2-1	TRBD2	TGTGCCAGCAGCTTCGGGCTAGCGGGAGGTGAGCAGTTCTTC	CASSFGLAGGEQFF
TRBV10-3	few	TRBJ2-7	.	TGTGCCATCAGCCAGGGTCCGACCCTCTACGAGCAGTACTTC	CAISQGPTLYEQYF
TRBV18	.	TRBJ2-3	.	TGTGCCAGCTCACGCCAACACGGGGATACGCAGTATTTT	CASSRQHGDTQYF
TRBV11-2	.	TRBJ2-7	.	TGTGCCAGCAGCTTAGTCCCAGGGACCTACGAGCAGTACTTC	CASSLVPGTYEQYF
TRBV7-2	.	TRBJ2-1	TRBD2	TGTGCCAGCAGCCCCTTGCTGGCGGGGGGCTACTACAATGAGCAGTTCTTC	CASSPLLAGGYYNEQFF
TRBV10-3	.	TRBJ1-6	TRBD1	TGTGCCATCAAGGGACAGACTAATTCACCCCTCCACTTT	CAIKGQTNSPLHF
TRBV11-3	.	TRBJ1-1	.	TGTGCCAGCAGCTTAGGGACAATGAACACTGAAGCTTTCTTT	CASSLGTMNTEAFF
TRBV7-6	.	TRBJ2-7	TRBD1	TGTGCCAGCAGCGGCGACCGGGACAGGGGATCGGGCGAGCAGTACTTC	CASSGDRDRGSGEQYF